This T cell receptor (beta chain) stems from a study of T cell responses to AZD1222 COVID-19 vaccine. Study information: Pooling was applied to second doses at about 4 or about 12 weeks. The study, taken as a whole, reports: Reports indicate that nearly half of spike-specific TCRs are directed at unmutated variant regions. Distributed over spike, vaccine-associated CD4 TCRs predominated at 160-218 and 743-854. Females outnumbered males among donors, who were mostly white British; clonal diversity was possibly underestimated.

Concerning this clone itself: As yet, its antigen is unknown.

Clones were sequenced by immunoSEQ multiplex PCR, and TCRdb holds only the in-frame ones, with some missing. The table has about 100,000 clones, around 90% seen once; the top ten hold more than 1.5%. This CDR3 spans 14 amino acids. CDR1 and CDR2 (germline): MNHEY, SVGAGI. The V end lost 0 bases, the J end lost 7 bases, and 9 bases lay between the germline ends. The sequence was obtained from an adult in good health. V and J are TRBV6-5 and TRBJ1-4; tentatively, D is TRBD1 (5 bases). The starting material was peripheral blood, obtained on day 0 of AZD1222 vaccination. CDR3 in DNA: TGTGCCAGCAGTTACTCGGGGGTGCCTGAAAAACTGTTTTTT. This gives the protein CASSYSGVPEKLFF.